A selection of T cell receptor beta chains follows, all from one sample in a study of vaccination effects on CD4 cells after COVID-19. Their antigens are not known. Sequencing was performed with immunoSEQ multiplex PCR; in TCRdb, only in-frame clones are kept and a portion is missing. Of tens of thousands of clones in the sample, 79% were seen once. The sample consisted of CD4+ T cells from PBMCs cultured with HCoV-OC43 spike peptides, taken before COVID-19 vaccination. Receptors were obtained from a human donor who received a COVID-19 vaccine. Both conserved end residues are part of each CDR3. D genes are given only for firm matches.

J,V,D,CDR3
TRBJ2-2,TRBV6-1,TRBD2,CASSDPIAGGNTGELFF
TRBJ2-3,TRBV5-1,NA,CASSLGGIGTDTQYF
TRBJ1-2,TRBV2,NA,CASEVGRLGGYTF
TRBJ2-5,TRBV24-1,NA,CATSERGGETQYF
TRBJ2-2,TRBV24-1,NA,CATSMVNTGELFF
TRBJ2-1,TRBV5-1,NA,CASSEAYRGAGEQFF
TRBJ1-2,TRBV28,NA,CASSLVGIHNYGYTF
TRBJ1-2,TRBV11-2,TRBD1,CASSPTGANYGYTF
TRBJ1-2,TRBV19,NA,CASSIATTNYGYTF
TRBJ2-2,TRBV11-3,NA,CASSLAGVNTGELFF
TRBJ2-5,TRBV25-1,NA,CASSERGAREYF
TRBJ2-1,TRBV6-5,NA,CASSHPGTLVEQFF
TRBJ2-2,TRBV7-3,TRBD2,CASSFGGLNTGELFF
TRBJ1-3,TRBV10-2,NA,CASINWGGSGNTIYF
TRBJ2-2,TRBV4-3,NA,CASSHPNWGPGAGTGELFF
TRBJ1-2,TRBV6-4,TRBD1,CASSDWDRGRANYGYTF
TRBJ2-2,TRBV6-6,NA,CASSLPTGGTGELFF
TRBJ2-3,TRBV5-4,TRBD2,CASSLRGGANTQYF
TRBJ2-2,TRBV5-1,NA,CASMYAGTDTGELFF
TRBJ1-4,TRBV10-1,NA,CASSESGNEKLFF
TRBJ1-6,TRBV18,TRBD1,CASSPGDRGNSPLHF
TRBJ1-1,TRBV11-3,NA,CASSSQGTEAFF
TRBJ1-3,TRBV7-8,NA,CASSSGRGIFSGNTIYF
TRBJ1-5,TRBV7-2,NA,CASSPSTPRSNQPQHF
TRBJ1-4,TRBV4-1,NA,CASSLRLNEKLFF
TRBJ2-1,TRBV6-6,NA,CASSSDINEQFF
TRBJ1-2,TRBV3-1/TRBV3-2,NA,CASSQTANGYTF
TRBJ1-2,TRBV30,NA,CAWGYGYTF
TRBJ2-1,TRBV4-2,TRBD2,CASSKLAGGSSYNEQFF
TRBJ2-6,TRBV4-1,TRBD2,CASSQGGLTASGANVLTF
TRBJ1-1,TRBV7-6,NA,CASSKDRNTEAFF
TRBJ1-6,TRBV27,NA,CASRTLSGDNSPLHF
TRBJ2-1,TRBV19,TRBD1,CASSNGQGYNEQFF
TRBJ1-3,TRBV18,NA,CASSPSWGSGNTIYF
TRBJ1-2,TRBV4-1,NA,CASSQEAGLLGYTF
TRBJ1-1,TRBV6-5,NA,CASSYHRDSTEAFF
TRBJ1-5,TRBV7-2,NA,CASSLTNQPQHF
TRBJ1-2,TRBV6-4,NA,CASSAGLAVGGYTF
TRBJ1-2,TRBV5-1,TRBD1,CASSPQMTGAGGYTF
TRBJ2-3,TRBV5-1,NA,CASIDFGLGDTQYF
TRBJ1-4,TRBV5-8,TRBD1,CASSWGQGFSNEKLFF
TRBJ2-1,TRBV28,NA,CASKTGAYNEQFF
TRBJ2-3,TRBV6-5,NA,CATTGIPGTDTQYF
TRBJ1-1,TRBV19,NA,CASSPSRSGRAPNTEAFF
TRBJ1-1,TRBV5-1,TRBD1,CASRTGTGNTEAFF
TRBJ2-3,TRBV6-5,NA,CASSFTQGRAQYF
TRBJ1-2,TRBV4-1,NA,CASSQAPQGTRGYTF
TRBJ1-1,TRBV6-5,NA,CASTFSLMNTEAFF
TRBJ1-3,TRBV28,NA,CASRQGPTIYF
TRBJ1-4,TRBV10-3,NA,CAISESGQEREKLFF
TRBJ1-1,TRBV20-1,NA,CSARRDEAFF
TRBJ1-3,TRBV5-4,NA,CASSLWGAGNTIYF
TRBJ1-5,TRBV2,NA,CASSVAGANQPQHF
TRBJ2-3,TRBV5-1,NA,CASSSEQGSDTQYF